This T cell receptor (beta chain) was identified during a study of T cell responses to AZD1222 COVID-19 vaccine. Study in general: The analysis combined second doses at about 4 or about 12 weeks.

The CDR3 consists of 15 residues. Germline CDR1 is LNHDA and CDR2 is SQIVND (reference sequence). J gave up 3 bases and V 3 bases, and 7 bases lay outside the gene matches. This clone was detected once. Generated by immunoSEQ multiplex PCR, the TCRdb table keeps only in-frame clones and is missing some. The sample consists of 150,000 to 200,000 clones, 85% to 95% of them appearing once. This specimen was peripheral blood, taken on day 0 of AZD1222 vaccination. This sequence originates from an adult in good health. This chain connects TRBV19 to TRBJ2-7; 8 positions match TRBD1. CDR3 nucleotides: TGTGCCAGTAGTATCCTAGGACAGGGTGGCTACGAGCAGTACTTC. Its protein product is CASSILGQGGYEQYF.